One sample yielded the 23 T cell receptor beta chains listed below, sequenced in a study of CD8 T cells in Susac syndrome. A quantity of about 0.5 to 1 ug RNA underwent reverse transcription using random hexamers. TCRdb used MiXCR to reprocess the immunoSEQ multiplex PCR reads, holding one entry per CDR3 protein. The sample holds over 95,000 distinct CDR3 sequences, just under 95% seen once. Source material: CD8+ T cells from PBMCs. The receptors were sampled from a human donor in good health.

The V call is TRBV9, the J call TRBJ2-7, with D perhaps given as TRBD1 or TRBD2 (5 bases each). The CDR3 spans 14 residues. CDR1 is SGDLS and CDR2 is YYNGEE in the germline V gene. Trimming stripped 0 bases from V and 12 bases from J, with 19 bases between. The CDR3 sequence: CASSVDGGADHWYF. The CDR3 DNA is TGTGCCAGCAGCGTAGATGGGGGAGCCGACCATTGGTACTTC.

The chain is built from TRBV11-2 and TRBJ1-2; unclear D gene. This CDR3 is built from 14 residues. The V gene's germline CDR1 is SGHAT and CDR2 FQNNGV. Trimming shortened V by 0 bases and J by 8 bases, and 13 bases separated the two germline ends. The CDR3 DNA sequence: TGTGCCAGCAGCTTAGAGGCAGCCCTCTCCGGCTACACCTTC. The encoded protein is CASSLEAALSGYTF.

The chain combines TRBV24-1 with TRBJ1-1, with a possible D match to TRBD1 (5 bases). CDR1 is KGHDR, CDR2 SFDVKD, per germline. CDR3 length: 16 residues. V was pared by 5 bases and J by 4 bases, with 19 bases between. Here the CDR3 reads CATSGPGFFVGTEAFF. CDR3 nucleotide sequence: TGTGCCACCAGTGGGCCAGGGTTTTTCGTGGGCACTGAAGCTTTCTTT.

This rearrangement joins TRBV5-1 to TRBJ2-3; 8 bases line up with TRBD2. Germline-derived CDR1 and CDR2 are SGHRS and YFSETQ. After removal of 4 bases from V and 3 bases from J, the junction contained 10 bases not matched to a gene. The length of the CDR3 is 16 residues. CDR3 sequence: CASSPLGGGTTDTQYF. DNA of the CDR3: TGCGCCAGCAGCCCCCTAGGCGGGGGGACGACAGATACGCAGTATTTT.

This clonotype was counted between two and nine times. This chain links TRBV5-1 with TRBJ2-7, with TRBD1 matching over 7 bases. Trimming took 3 bases from V and 7 from J; bases not matched to a gene: 10. Germline V gene data show CDR1 as SGHRS and CDR2 as YFSETQ. The CDR3 is 14 residues long. CDR3 loop: CASSSVDKGQEQYF. The CDR3, as DNA: TGCGCCAGCAGCTCAGTGGATAAGGGACAGGAGCAGTACTTC.

The chain recombines TRBV6-2 or TRBV6-3 with TRBJ2-7, with 8 bases matching TRBD2. Germline V CDR1 and CDR2: MNHEY, SVGEGT. The junction had 7 bases not matched to a gene; V was cut back by 0 bases and J by 6 bases. The CDR3 sequence is 15 residues long. CDR3 sequence (DNA): TGTGCCAGCAGTTACTCTCGAGGACTAGCTACCGAGCAGTACTTC. Protein: CASSYSRGLATEQYF.

The chain is built from TRBV15 and TRBJ2-1, with 9 bases lining up with TRBD2. From germline, CDR1 is LNHNV and CDR2 YYDKDF (reference sequence). The CDR3 totals 15 residues. V lost 0 bases, J lost 5 bases, and 2 bases stayed unmatched. The CDR3 nucleotides read TGTGCCACCAGCAGAGATCGACTAGCGGACAATGAGCAGTTCTTC. Amino acids: CATSRDRLADNEQFF.

The chain is built from TRBV4-2 and TRBJ1-1; possible D gene TRBD1, 5 bases. V was trimmed by 3 bases and J by 5 bases, leaving 16 bases between them. The CDR3 loop spans 15 amino acids. In germline, CDR1 is LGHNA, CDR2 YNFKEQ. As DNA, the CDR3 is TGTGCCAGCAGCCAGGACAACCCGGGGTTAACTGAAGCTTTCTTT. As protein: CASSQDNPGLTEAFF.

This clonotype was counted once. The chain carries TRBV5-6 and TRBJ1-3; 8 bases match TRBD1. The length of the CDR3 is 15 residues. V shed 2 bases and J 5 bases; nucleotides not matched to a gene: 6. CDR1 and CDR2 from the germline V gene are SGHDT and YYEEEE. CDR3 in amino acids: CASSFDDRGRNTIYF. CDR3 nucleotides: TGTGCCAGCAGCTTCGACGACAGGGGAAGAAACACCATATATTTT. The full variable domain, in which reference TRBV5-6 and TRBJ1-3 provide the parts outside the CDR3, is DAGVTQSPTHLIKTRGQQVTLRCSPKSGHDTVSWYQQALGQGPQFIFQYYEEEERQRGNFPDRFSGHQFPNYSSELNVNALLLGDSALYLCASSFDDRGRNTIYFGEGSWLTVV.

V is TRBV4-3 and J is TRBJ1-1; D is possibly TRBD1 (6 bases). This CDR3 comprises 15 residues. CDR1 LGHNA and CDR2 YSLEER come from the germline V gene. The V end was cut by 3 bases, the J end by 2 bases, with 13 bases between. The CDR3 DNA reads as TGCGCCAGCAGCCACGCCCCGACAGGTAACACTGAAGCTTTCTTT. Translating it yields CASSHAPTGNTEAFF.

In DNA, the CDR3 is TGTGCCACTGCCTCGGGAGGGGTTTACGAGCAGTACTTC. It translates to CATASGGVYEQYF. The V call is TRBV19, the J call TRBJ2-7; TRBD2 agrees at 8 bases. The germline V gene encodes CDR1 LNHDA and CDR2 SQIVND (reference sequence). V dropped 10 bases and J dropped 4; count of bases not matched to a gene: 9. The CDR3 length is 13 residues. Supplemented by reference TRBV19 and TRBJ2-7, the full variable domain reads DGGITQSPKYLFRKEGQNVTLSCEQNLNHDAMYWYRQDPGQGLRLIYYSQIVNDFQKGDIAEGYSVSREKKESFPLTVTSAQKNPTAFYLCATASGGVYEQYFGPGTRLTVT.

The V call is TRBV12-3 or TRBV12-4, the J call TRBJ2-1; 8 bases align to TRBD2. This CDR3 spans 14 amino acids. The J segment lost 7 bases and the V segment lost 5 bases, leaving 7 bases of the junction unmatched. CDR3 in amino acids: CASSPLGGGNEQFF. CDR3 coding DNA: TGTGCCAGCAGTCCCCTCGGCGGGGGGAATGAGCAGTTCTTC.

The V gene is TRBV4-1, the J gene TRBJ2-1; TRBD2 matches 10 bases. The CDR3 runs to 15 residues. CDR1 MGHRA and CDR2 YSYEKL come from the germline V gene. The J segment lost 10 bases and the V segment lost 0 bases, leaving 6 bases of the junction unmatched. Here the CDR3 reads CASSQDSSGSLEQFF. Here the CDR3 DNA reads TGCGCCAGCAGCCAAGACTCTAGCGGGAGTTTAGAGCAGTTCTTC.

This sequence joins TRBV7-8 and TRBJ2-5; D perhaps matches TRBD2 (7 bases). Germline-derived CDR1 and CDR2 are SGHVS and FQNEAQ. This CDR3 is 16 amino acids long. The germline V and J ends were trimmed by 1 base and 5 bases, with 17 bases remaining between them. As DNA, the CDR3 is TGTGCCAGCAGCTTAGGAGTGGGGGGGGCCCTCGAGACCCAGTACTTC. Amino acid sequence: CASSLGVGGALETQYF.

This clonotype was recorded only once. The gene calls are TRBV28 and TRBJ2-1; D might be TRBD1 or TRBD2, each matching 5 bases. CDR3 length: 15 amino acids. Germline V gene data show CDR1 as MDHEN and CDR2 as SYDVKM. V was trimmed by 5 bases and J by 7 bases, leaving 18 bases between them. CDR3 coding DNA: TGTGCCAGCAGTCCCCCGGGGCAGCTGATAAATGAGCAGTTCTTC. Amino acid sequence: CASSPPGQLINEQFF.

The chain recombines TRBV12-3 or TRBV12-4 with TRBJ2-5, with 8 bases matching TRBD2. This CDR3 spans 13 amino acids. With 7 bases clipped from V and 1 base from J, the junction kept 2 bases outside the gene matches. The CDR3 sequence: CASKAGVQETQYF. The CDR3 bases are TGTGCCAGCAAAGCGGGAGTCCAAGAGACCCAGTACTTC.

The rearrangement joins TRBV10-3 to TRBJ2-1; 9 nucleotides align to TRBD1. Per the germline V gene, CDR1 is ENHRY and CDR2 is SYGVKD. The CDR3 runs 14 residues. J was trimmed by 2 bases and V by 8 bases; bases with no gene match: 4. The DNA for the CDR3 is TGTGCCATCGGGGACAGGGTCCCCTACAATGAGCAGTTCTTC. Amino acids: CAIGDRVPYNEQFF.

The chain links TRBV7-9 to TRBJ2-7, with D possibly being TRBD1 or TRBD2 (6 bases each). This CDR3 is 13 amino acids long. Trimming took 1 base from V and 7 from J, leaving 11 bases between them. Germline loops: CDR1 SEHNR, CDR2 FQNEAQ (reference sequence). CDR3: CASSLVGGEEQYF. DNA for the CDR3: TGTGCCAGCAGCTTAGTGGGGGGCGAGGAGCAGTACTTC. Looking up the rest from reference TRBV7-9 and TRBJ2-7 gives the full variable domain: DTGVSQNPRHKITKRGQNVTFRCDPISEHNRLYWYRQTLGQGPEFLTYFQNEAQLEKSRLLSDRFSAERPKGSFSTLEIQRTEQGDSAMYLCASSLVGGEEQYFGPGTRLTVT.

This chain uses TRBV6-5 with TRBJ2-7; D tentatively reads TRBD1 or TRBD2 (6 bases each). Between the trimmed V and J ends, which lost 0 bases and 4 bases, there was a span of 10 bases. CDR1 and CDR2 (germline): MNHEY, SVGAGI. This CDR3 has 14 amino acids. The CDR3 spells CASSYSIGGYEQYF. The CDR3 nucleotides are TGTGCCAGCAGTTACTCTATAGGGGGGTACGAGCAGTACTTC.

The V gene is TRBV29-1, the J gene TRBJ1-1; D possibly corresponds to TRBD1 (5 bases). Per the germline V gene, CDR1 is SQVTM and CDR2 is ANQGSEA. V lost 6 bases and J lost 0, with 14 bases in between. This CDR3 is built from 14 residues. In DNA, the CDR3 is TGCAGCGTCGCCGCCGGGGCGTTGAACACTGAAGCTTTCTTT. This sequence encodes CSVAAGALNTEAFF.

Concerning this clonotype itself: One end of the junction is discordant with germline, which a read error may explain. This chain links TRBV3-1 with TRBJ2-5; 10 nucleotides match TRBD2. CDR3 length: 23 residues. The germline V gene encodes CDR1 LGHDT and CDR2 YNNKEL (reference sequence). In nucleotides, the CDR3 is TGTGCCAGCAGCCAAGAGGGTTTTGCCGCAGACCCTAGCGGGAGAATCACACAAGGGACCCAGTACTTC. Its protein is CASSQEGFAADPSGRITQGTQYF.

V and J are TRBV9 and TRBJ1-1, with D tentatively TRBD1 (5 bases). Trimming left V 1 base short and J 8 bases short, with 21 bases between. The CDR3 length is 16 residues. Germline CDR1 SGDLS, CDR2 YYNGEE. The CDR3 bases are TGTGCCAGCAGCGTATTAGCACGGGAGGGGAAAGGCGAAGCTTTCTTT. Encoded protein: CASSVLAREGKGEAFF.

The rearrangement links TRBV18 to TRBJ2-1; D gene ambiguous. The V gene's germline CDR1 is KGHSH and CDR2 LQKENI. With 10 bases removed from V and 6 bases from J, the gap between germline ends came to 16 bases. The CDR3 length is 13 residues. The CDR3 here is CANSGERVNEQFF. CDR3 sequence (DNA): TGTGCCAACTCCGGCGAACGTGTCAATGAGCAGTTCTTC.